Below, 22 T cell receptor beta chains from the same sample are listed, as sequenced in a study of T cell responses to AZD1222 COVID-19 vaccine (dated by TCRdb to the early 2020s). The sample's time point, from its label and the paper: about 28 days (+/-7) after the second vaccine dose. Library construction relied on the immunoSEQ multiplex PCR assay. Sourced from immuneACCESS, this table was stored by TCRdb with only in-frame sequences that have V and J called. A share of the clones is absent; for the studies checked, an unresolved V gene accounts for under half, and the remainder has no known explanation. The sample contains about 110,000 clones, roughly 85% of them found a single time. The top ten clonotypes cover 2% to 2.5% of the sample. Sequenced here: peripheral blood, sampled 28 days after the second AZD1222 dose. These receptors were obtained from an adult who received the AZD1222 COVID-19 vaccine.

The rearrangement links TRBV6-6 to TRBJ1-3; TRBD1 aligns across 7 bases. This CDR3 contains 14 residues. Germline V CDR1 and CDR2: MNHNY, SVGAGI (reference sequence). V was clipped by 6 bases and J by 4 bases; unmatched bases: 6. DNA of the CDR3: TGTGCCAGCAGACCCAGGGGGTCGGGAAACACCATATATTTT. Translated, it gives CASRPRGSGNTIYF.

The chain is built from TRBV11-2 and TRBJ1-1, with 7 bases matching TRBD1. The CDR3 totals 14 residues. The V gene's germline CDR1 is SGHAT and CDR2 FQNNGV. Losses at the gene ends were 5 bases for V and 3 bases for J; bases not matched to a gene: 6. The CDR3 reads CASSQNRGDTEAFF. The CDR3 bases are TGTGCCAGCAGCCAAAACAGGGGTGACACTGAAGCTTTCTTT.

This chain links TRBV15 with TRBJ1-3; tentative D call: TRBD1 (5 bases). The ends were cut back, 5 bases at V and 1 base at J, with 12 bases in the middle. The CDR3 length is 15 residues. Looked up from germline, CDR1 is LNHNV and CDR2 is YYDKDF (reference sequence). The CDR3 here is CATSLGGGSGNTIYF. CDR3 nucleotide sequence: TGTGCCACCAGCCTCGGTGGGGGTTCTGGAAACACCATATATTTT. Supplemented by reference TRBV15 and TRBJ1-3, the full variable domain reads DAMVIQNPRYQVTQFGKPVTLSCSQTLNHNVMYWYQQKSSQAPKLLFHYYDKDFNNEADTPDNFQSRRPNTSFCFLDIRSPGLGDTAMYLCATSLGGGSGNTIYFGEGSWLTVV.

CDR3 in DNA: TGTGCCAGCAGCTTAGGACCCCAAACGCAGTATTTT. The encoded protein is CASSLGPQTQYF. The chain employs TRBV7-9 and TRBJ2-3; D unresolved. Germline values: CDR1 SEHNR, CDR2 FQNEAQ (reference sequence). V lost 1 base and J lost 9, with 8 bases in between. This CDR3 has 12 residues.

The V and J genes are TRBV24-1 and TRBJ2-5, with D tentatively TRBD2 (6 bases). Germline CDR1 KGHDR, CDR2 SFDVKD. CDR3 length: 20 residues. V lost 2 bases and J lost 1, with 25 bases in between. The CDR3 DNA is TGTGCCACCAGTGATTCCAAAAGCCCCCTCTCTAGCGTACGCCAAGAGACCCAGTACTTC. Translation: CATSDSKSPLSSVRQETQYF.

This chain uses TRBV6-2 or TRBV6-3 with TRBJ2-2; 13 nucleotides agree with TRBD2. Trimming cost V 5 bases and J 0 bases; bases outside gene matches: 9. The CDR3 extends over 19 amino acids. The germline CDR1 and CDR2 sequences are MNHEY and SVGEGT. The DNA for the CDR3 is TGTGCCAGCAGTGGGACTAGCGGGATAGCGCTAGCGAACACCGGGGAGCTGTTTTTT. This gives the protein CASSGTSGIALANTGELFF.

This clone was detected only once. The chain is built from TRBV12-3 or TRBV12-4 and TRBJ1-1; D is ambiguous. Trimming left V 1 base short and J 7 bases short, with 10 bases between. This CDR3 region has 13 residues. CDR3 nucleotides: TGTGCCAGCAGTTTAGGGTCAGGAGGTGAAGCTTTCTTT. It codes for CASSLGSGGEAFF.

The V gene is TRBV11-1, the J gene TRBJ2-7; 7 bases map to TRBD2. Germline trimming cut 5 bases from V and 3 bases from J; bases unmatched to any gene: 10. The CDR3 contains 15 residues. CDR1 and CDR2 (germline): SGHAT, FQDESV (reference sequence). CDR3: CASSPSSGPHYEQYF. Written as DNA, the CDR3 is TGTGCCAGCAGCCCATCTAGCGGCCCACACTACGAGCAGTACTTC.

This chain uses TRBV12-3 or TRBV12-4 with TRBJ2-7; maybe TRBD1 (6 bases). The CDR3 sequence is 12 residues long. Between the trimmed V and J ends, which lost 6 bases and 3 bases, there was a span of 9 bases. The CDR3 nucleotides are TGTGCCAGCAGCAAACAGGGCTACGAGCAGTACTTC. This encodes CASSKQGYEQYF.

The V call is TRBV7-9, the J call TRBJ2-3; the D gene is possibly TRBD2 (5 bases). CDR1 is SEHNR and CDR2 is FQNEAQ in the germline V gene (reference sequence). V lost 5 bases and J 0 bases, leaving 12 bases between the germline ends. The CDR3 extends over 15 amino acids. The CDR3 here is CASSAIASSTDTQYF. The CDR3 region has the DNA TGTGCCAGCAGCGCCATAGCGAGTAGCACAGATACGCAGTATTTT.

The chain uses TRBV7-9 and TRBJ1-1; D call uncertain. Deletions cut 1 base from V and 8 bases from J, with 14 bases between. Germline V gives CDR1 SEHNR, CDR2 FQNEAQ (reference sequence). This CDR3 has 14 amino acids. This chain's CDR3 is CASSLDRKAREAFF. For the CDR3, the DNA is TGTGCCAGCAGCTTAGACCGCAAGGCTCGAGAAGCTTTCTTT.

The chain joins TRBV28 to TRBJ1-1; unclear D gene. V was cut by 6 bases and J by 1 base, with 12 bases left in between. Germline V gene sequence: CDR1 MDHEN, CDR2 SYDVKM. This CDR3 spans 14 amino acids. Written as DNA, the CDR3 is TGTGCCAGCAGCCCTTGGTTCAGGAACACTGAAGCTTTCTTT. This encodes CASSPWFRNTEAFF.

The chain recombines TRBV6-5 with TRBJ2-1, with 8 bases aligning to TRBD2. Germline V gene lookup returns CDR1 MNHEY and CDR2 SVGAGI. V was clipped by 6 bases and J by 7 bases; unmatched bases: 5. CDR3 size: 13 residues. CDR3 residues: CASRGSGTNEQFF. CDR3 in DNA: TGTGCCAGCAGGGGTAGCGGGACAAATGAGCAGTTCTTC.

The chain couples TRBV14 to TRBJ1-6; D unresolved. Germline CDR1 is SGHDN and CDR2 is FVKESK. With 3 bases removed from V and 9 bases from J, the gap between germline ends came to 12 bases. This CDR3 spans 14 amino acids. The CDR3 loop reads CASSQEPEGSPLHF. For the CDR3, the DNA is TGTGCCAGCAGCCAGGAACCCGAGGGTTCACCCCTCCACTTT.

This chain joins TRBV7-8 and TRBJ2-2; 11 nucleotides match TRBD2. V lost 6 bases and J lost 3; bases outside the gene matches: 9. CDR1 is SGHVS, CDR2 FQNEAQ, per germline. The CDR3 is 17 residues long. This CDR3 is CASRYRALAGDTGELFF. The CDR3 region has the DNA TGTGCCAGCAGATACCGCGCACTAGCGGGAGACACCGGGGAGCTGTTTTTT.

V usage is TRBV12-3 or TRBV12-4 and J usage is TRBJ2-3; the D is unclear. Trimming stripped 6 bases from V and 0 bases from J, with 4 bases between. CDR3 length: 12 amino acids. The DNA of the CDR3 is TGTGCCAGCAGGGTCAGCACAGATACGCAGTATTTT. It is translated as CASRVSTDTQYF.

The chain is built from TRBV28 and TRBJ2-7; 8 bases align to TRBD1. Losses at the gene ends were 6 bases for V and 6 bases for J; bases not matched to a gene: 10. This CDR3 spans 14 amino acids. The V gene's germline CDR1 is MDHEN and CDR2 SYDVKM. The CDR3 DNA reads as TGTGCCAGCAGACTTAGACAGGGGAGCGGCGAGCAGTACTTC. This gives the protein CASRLRQGSGEQYF.

This clone came up a few times. This sequence joins TRBV5-1 and TRBJ2-1, with 13 nucleotides matching TRBD2. Germline CDR1 and CDR2: SGHRS and YFSETQ. With V trimmed by 0 bases and J by 8 bases, 5 bases remained unmatched. The CDR3 is 16 amino acids. CDR3 bases: TGCGCCAGCAGCTTGGCCACGGGACTAGCGGGACATGAGCAGTTCTTC. Protein sequence: CASSLATGLAGHEQFF.

The rearrangement uses TRBV5-1 and TRBJ2-5; 9 positions match TRBD2. Germline V gene lookup returns CDR1 SGHRS and CDR2 YFSETQ. The ends lost 2 bases at V and 3 bases at J; junction bases unmatched: 5. The CDR3 has 15 residues. In nucleotides, the CDR3 is TGCGCCAGCAGCTTCCTTGGCGGGAGGGAAGAGACCCAGTACTTC. It codes for CASSFLGGREETQYF. Together with reference TRBV5-1 and TRBJ2-5, the CDR3 gives the full variable domain: KAGVTQTPRYLIKTRGQQVTLSCSPISGHRSVSWYQQTPGQGLQFLFEYFSETQRNKGNFPGRFSGRQFSNSRSEMNVSTLELGDSALYLCASSFLGGREETQYFGPGTRLLVL.

The chain uses TRBV28 and TRBJ2-7; 9 bases match TRBD2. CDR3 length: 16 residues. V lost 5 bases, J lost 0 bases, and 8 bases stayed unmatched. Germline V gives CDR1 MDHEN, CDR2 SYDVKM. The CDR3 is CASSPTGLALSYEQYF. As DNA, the CDR3 is TGTGCCAGCAGTCCAACGGGACTAGCCCTCTCCTACGAGCAGTACTTC.

The CDR3 spells CASSSQGKGTEAFF. CDR3 sequence (DNA): TGCGCCAGCAGTTCCCAGGGGAAAGGCACTGAAGCTTTCTTT. The genes are TRBV5-1 and TRBJ1-1, with D possibly being TRBD1 (6 bases). With 5 bases removed from V and 4 bases from J, the gap between germline ends came to 15 bases. Germline values: CDR1 SGHRS, CDR2 YFSETQ. The CDR3 runs to 14 residues.

V and J are TRBV27 and TRBJ1-6, with D unclear. There are 12 residues in the CDR3. Germline loops: CDR1 MNHEY, CDR2 SMNVEV (reference sequence). The V and J ends lost 6 bases and 13 bases respectively, with 13 bases between them. CDR3 DNA: TGTGCCAGCAGCAAGGGCTTGTCGCCCCTCCACTTT. Protein sequence: CASSKGLSPLHF.